A selection of T cell receptor beta chains follows, all from one sample in a study of T cell responses to AZD1222 COVID-19 vaccine. The method was immunoSEQ multiplex PCR; TCRdb's version includes in-frame clones alone and lacks a portion of them. The sample shows 150,000 to 200,000 clones, 85% to 95% of them seen only once. This sample comprised peripheral blood, obtained on day 0 of AZD1222 vaccination. The receptor set was obtained from an adult in good health. Both conserved end residues are trimmed from each CDR3.

CDR3 protein: ASSNRGNEPQH; V gene: TRBV6-6
CDR3 protein: ASSYSGTSGSYEQY; V gene: TRBV6-5
CDR3 protein: ASRTGPSYEQY; V gene: TRBV6-5
CDR3 protein: ASSATRSGEQF; V gene: TRBV6-4
CDR3 protein: ASSFPSVHEQY; V gene: TRBV12-3/TRBV12-4
CDR3 protein: ASSLSSPRTGELF; V gene: TRBV27
CDR3 protein: ASSSPSTVWDQPQH; V gene: TRBV28
CDR3 protein: ASSDGGRTEAF; V gene: TRBV28
CDR3 protein: ASSLDGGGSPLH; V gene: TRBV7-9
CDR3 protein: ASSLGRLAGDTDTQY; V gene: TRBV7-6
CDR3 protein: ASSTSGTRNTEAF; V gene: TRBV6-5
CDR3 protein: ASSGLDGNEQF; V gene: TRBV6-4
CDR3 protein: AISSVEPVNYGYT; V gene: TRBV10-3
CDR3 protein: SVEEALEAF; V gene: TRBV29-1
CDR3 protein: ASSSTFEGSHLLGGLF; V gene: TRBV7-9
CDR3 protein: ASRAGTGVTEAF; V gene: TRBV6-5
CDR3 protein: ASSLVGSTDTQY; V gene: TRBV27
CDR3 protein: ASRGQGSDYEQY; V gene: TRBV6-5
CDR3 protein: ASSSTGFTDTQY; V gene: TRBV13
CDR3 protein: ASSAQGAGQPQH; V gene: TRBV9
CDR3 protein: ASSGRQGSSEKLF; V gene: TRBV5-1
CDR3 protein: ASSRSGLAGVNTGELF; V gene: TRBV18
CDR3 protein: ASRDRVNSPLH; V gene: TRBV19
CDR3 protein: ASSTRPLGVSNRPEKLF; V gene: TRBV5-1
CDR3 protein: ASSERWGNQPQH; V gene: TRBV6-1
CDR3 protein: ASSLGQSQRQY; V gene: TRBV7-3
CDR3 protein: ASSFFGTTNYGYT; V gene: TRBV5-6
CDR3 protein: ASRKIYNTEAF; V gene: TRBV2
CDR3 protein: ASSPWKGIYEQY; V gene: TRBV7-6
CDR3 protein: ATAQGPGNTIY; V gene: TRBV24-1
CDR3 protein: ASQTGATKNIQY; V gene: TRBV28
CDR3 protein: ASSADSSYNEQF; V gene: TRBV9
CDR3 protein: ASSVVPGTSTDTQY; V gene: TRBV9
CDR3 protein: ASRPPGEGSPLH; V gene: TRBV27
CDR3 protein: ASSESTDQETQY; V gene: TRBV10-1
CDR3 protein: AWTASTDTQY; V gene: TRBV30
CDR3 protein: ASSLLVSSYNSPLH; V gene: TRBV5-5
CDR3 protein: ATSINRGAGNTIY; V gene: TRBV15
CDR3 protein: ASSLGGSNSDYT; V gene: TRBV28
CDR3 protein: ASGPPDRLNTGELF; V gene: TRBV12-5
CDR3 protein: ASSPAPRTASLGTEAF; V gene: TRBV7-9
CDR3 protein: ASSQGWKRGPYEQY; V gene: TRBV4-3
CDR3 protein: ASSEGQGFGQPQH; V gene: TRBV6-1
CDR3 protein: SASMVGPNSPLH; V gene: TRBV20-1
CDR3 protein: SVAGRLRNGYT; V gene: TRBV29-1
CDR3 protein: ASRTGTSGDTGELF; V gene: TRBV6-6
CDR3 protein: ASSLITGGDSPLH; V gene: TRBV7-8
CDR3 protein: ASARGGYGYT; V gene: TRBV7-9
CDR3 protein: ASRLQGVRANEKLF; V gene: TRBV5-1
CDR3 protein: ASSAGGAANYGYT; V gene: TRBV9
CDR3 protein: SASKAGAYNEQF; V gene: TRBV20-1
CDR3 protein: ASSGDWVMGGYT; V gene: TRBV7-8
CDR3 protein: ALWESGHSSTDTQY; V gene: TRBV7-9
CDR3 protein: AIPKGKTNTGELF; V gene: TRBV11-1
CDR3 protein: ASSIMGAYNEQF; V gene: TRBV19
CDR3 protein: ASSFQPMNTEAF; V gene: TRBV5-8
CDR3 protein: ASSPTAAGGYQPQH; V gene: TRBV18
CDR3 protein: ASSSATGRADNQPQH; V gene: TRBV11-2
CDR3 protein: ASSPDRVDGYT; V gene: TRBV18